A few counts support the clone carrying this T cell receptor (beta chain). The sample originates from a study of early T cells in non-severe SARS-CoV-2 infection. The overall study: The chains were unpaired, and the sequenced material was bulk RNA from unsorted whole blood.

V was trimmed by 6 bases and J by 4 bases, leaving 13 bases between them. Germline V gene data show CDR1 as SQVTM and CDR2 as ANQGSEA. The CDR3 runs to 13 residues. Individual cDNA molecules carried attached unique molecular identifiers. MiXCR, applied by TCRdb to the 5' RACE reads, yields one record per CDR3 protein. Among roughly 63,000 distinct CDR3 sequences listed, roughly 12% were seen once. The chain uses TRBV29-1 and TRBJ1-5; tentative D call: TRBD1 (6 bases). This sequence was found in an adult who was a healthcare worker with PCR-confirmed SARS-CoV-2 infection or an uninfected control (not recorded which). The specimen sequenced was whole blood. The chain's CDR3 is CSVLGQPNQPQHF. In DNA, the CDR3 is TGCAGCGTCTTGGGACAACCTAATCAGCCCCAGCATTTT.